One and the same sample provided the 30 T cell receptor beta chains below, sequenced in a study of cytomegalovirus exposure and HLA in healthy donors. The study ran its PCR with 60 Vbeta and 13 Jbeta primers. The protocol was immunoSEQ multiplex PCR, while the TCRdb copy is restricted to in-frame clones and leaves out a portion. Seen here are roughly 83,000 clones, about 81% observed once, and the top ten hold 4.2%. The specimen was PBMCs. The receptors here all came from a man aged 55 to 70 in good health and CMV-seronegative.

The chain carries TRBV9 and TRBJ2-1; tentatively, D is TRBD2 (5 bases). CDR1 is SGDLS, CDR2 YYNGEE, per germline. The CDR3 is made up of 13 amino acids. Trimming pared 2 bases from V and 9 bases from J, leaving 12 bases between. The CDR3 DNA reads as TGTGCCAGCAGCGTCCCCCTCGAGGGTGAGCAGTTCTTC. Its protein is CASSVPLEGEQFF.

This clone is a singleton in its sample. The chain carries TRBV6-4 and TRBJ2-3, with TRBD2 identical over 7 bases. The CDR3 totals 15 residues. Germline CDR1 and CDR2: MRHNA and SNTAGT. The J segment lost 0 bases and the V segment lost 5 bases, leaving 5 bases of the junction unmatched. The chain's CDR3 is CASSRERGSTDTQYF. The DNA for the CDR3 is TGTGCCAGCAGTCGGGAGCGGGGTAGCACAGATACGCAGTATTTT.

The chain uses TRBV6-1 and TRBJ1-1; D not resolved. The germline gives CDR1 MNHNS, CDR2 SASEGT. V was trimmed by 5 bases and J by 7 bases, leaving 8 bases between them. This CDR3 comprises 11 residues. CDR3 in DNA: TGTGCCAGCAGTTCCCGGGGTGAAGCTTTCTTT. It encodes CASSSRGEAFF.

In its sample, this clone was seen a few times. The rearrangement uses TRBV4-1 and TRBJ2-7, with TRBD1 matching 9 bases. This CDR3 is built from 17 residues. CDR1 is MGHRA and CDR2 is YSYEKL in the germline V gene. Trimming at V came to 1 base and at J to 1 base, leaving 8 bases not matched to a gene. The CDR3 bases are TGCGCCAGCAGCCAAGTTTGGGAGACAGGGGGTTCCTACGAGCAGTACTTC. This translates into CASSQVWETGGSYEQYF.

This rearrangement joins TRBV7-3 to TRBJ2-5, with 13 bases lining up with TRBD2. The V and J ends lost 5 bases and 7 bases, in that order; junction bases with no gene match: 7. Germline-derived CDR1 and CDR2 are SGHTA and FQGTGA. The CDR3 has 15 amino acids. CDR3 region: CASSPGTSGVGTQYF. Here the CDR3 DNA reads TGTGCCAGCAGCCCCGGGACTAGCGGGGTCGGGACCCAGTACTTC.

CDR3 coding DNA: TGTGCCAGCAGCGCTGGGGGGGGAGGTGGCTACACCTTC. It specifies CASSAGGGGGYTF. The chain links TRBV7-8 to TRBJ1-2; tentatively, D is TRBD1 (5 bases). Trimming removed 5 bases at V and 7 bases at J, with 14 bases between. CDR1 and CDR2 from the germline V gene are SGHVS and FQNEAQ. The CDR3 extends over 13 amino acids.

J is TRBJ2-7 and V is TRBV21-1; the DNA was not compared with TRBD1, the D call given in the table. TRBV21-1 constitutes a pseudogene. The CDR3 covers 13 residues. The CDR3 loop is CASSATGSYEQYF. CDR3 nucleotides: TGTGCCAGCAGCGCAACAGGGTCCTACGAGCAGTACTTC.

The chain carries TRBV5-1 and TRBJ1-2; D is unclear. Germline values: CDR1 SGHRS, CDR2 YFSETQ. V gave up 4 bases and J gave up 3 bases, with 16 bases separating them. The CDR3 covers 15 residues. The CDR3 nucleotides are TGCGCCAGCAGCGCGGGCAGCTTCACTGACTATGGCTACACCTTC. Its translation: CASSAGSFTDYGYTF.

The chain has TRBV10-3 and TRBJ2-1; no clear D gene. Germline lookup yields CDR1 ENHRY and CDR2 SYGVKD. The ends were cut back, 6 bases at V and 0 bases at J, with 9 bases in the middle. The CDR3 has 14 residues. In DNA, the CDR3 is TGTGCCATCAGCTCAGGAATCTCCTACAATGAGCAGTTCTTC. Protein: CAISSGISYNEQFF.

V usage is TRBV12-5 and J usage is TRBJ1-6, with 8 bases matching TRBD1. Germline V gene sequence: CDR1 LGHNT, CDR2 FRNRAP. The CDR3 is 15 residues long. The trim removed 5 bases at V and 7 bases at J, leaving 7 bases unmatched. The CDR3 sequence is CASGPGQGGNSPLHF. CDR3 in DNA: TGTGCTAGTGGTCCAGGACAGGGCGGCAATTCACCCCTCCACTTT. Complete variable domain (other parts from reference TRBV12-5 and TRBJ1-6): DARVTQTPRHKVTEMGQEVTMRCQPILGHNTVFWYRQTMMQGLELLAYFRNRAPLDDSGMPKDRFSAEMPDATLATLKIQPSEPRDSAVYFCASGPGQGGNSPLHFGNGTRLTVT.

The rearrangement links TRBV6-5 to TRBJ2-1; tentatively, D is TRBD2 (5 bases). The CDR3 extends over 13 amino acids. Trimming took 1 base from V and 7 from J, leaving 8 bases between them. Per germline, CDR1 MNHEY and CDR2 SVGAGI. The CDR3 protein is CASSYFGENEQFF. In nucleotides, the CDR3 is TGTGCCAGCAGTTACTTTGGGGAGAATGAGCAGTTCTTC.

The genes are TRBV7-6 and TRBJ1-2; D possibly corresponds to TRBD1 (6 bases). V was clipped by 8 bases and J by 1 base, with 8 bases between them. The CDR3 is 12 residues long. The germline V gene encodes CDR1 SGHVS and CDR2 FNYEAQ. CDR3 sequence: CASADSNYGYTF. The CDR3, as DNA: TGTGCCAGCGCGGACAGTAACTATGGCTACACCTTC.

This clone was seen a handful of times. The chain employs TRBV7-9 and TRBJ1-1; D is possibly TRBD1 (5 bases). The V and J ends lost 6 bases and 5 bases respectively, with 13 bases between them. The length of the CDR3 is 13 residues. Per the germline V gene, CDR1 is SEHNR and CDR2 is FQNEAQ (reference sequence). CDR3 sequence reads: CASSPYQGTEAFF. CDR3 coding DNA: TGTGCCAGCAGTCCTTATCAGGGAACTGAAGCTTTCTTT.

The chain is built from TRBV5-8 and TRBJ1-6; 9 bases fit TRBD1. This CDR3 is 15 amino acids long. Germline-derived CDR1 and CDR2 are SGHTS and YDEGEE. Unmatched junction bases numbered 8, after V lost 4 bases and J lost 9 bases. CDR3 nucleotide sequence: TGTGCCAGCAGCCGATCGACAGGGGGGGGTTCACCCCTCCACTTT. This sequence encodes CASSRSTGGGSPLHF.

This clone is a singleton in its sample. The chain couples TRBV5-7 to TRBJ1-2, with 8 bases lining up with TRBD1. TRBV5-7 qualifies as an ORF whose function is uncertain. J was trimmed by 7 bases and V by 2 bases; bases with no gene match: 22. The CDR3 covers 19 residues. The CDR3 DNA reads TGTGCCAGCAGCTTCCGAATAATCAGACCCGGACAGGGCCATATTGGCTACACCTTC. It encodes CASSFRIIRPGQGHIGYTF.

This chain uses TRBV6-8 with TRBJ2-7; 10 nucleotides align to TRBD2. The CDR3 is made up of 16 amino acids. Germline V gives CDR1 MNHGY, CDR2 SAAAGT. V gave up 6 bases and J gave up 0 bases; unmatched junction bases: 8. The CDR3 protein is CASSPTGTSVSYEQYF. CDR3 coding DNA: TGTGCCAGCAGCCCCACTGGGACTAGCGTCTCCTACGAGCAGTACTTC.

This clone showed up just once. The V gene is TRBV28, the J gene TRBJ1-1; the D is unclear. Germline CDR1 MDHEN, CDR2 SYDVKM. V was pared by 1 base and J by 4 bases, with 10 bases between. The CDR3 length is 14 residues. The CDR3 here is CASSLSLGGTEAFF. The CDR3 DNA is TGTGCCAGCAGTTTATCTCTCGGCGGCACTGAAGCTTTCTTT.

The chain is built from TRBV6-6 and TRBJ2-1, with D uncertain. The CDR3 contains 12 residues. Germline CDR1 MNHNY, CDR2 SVGAGI (reference sequence). V lost 4 bases and J lost 12, with 13 bases in between. CDR3 region: CASSFGPARQFF. CDR3 bases: TGTGCCAGCAGTTTCGGCCCAGCTAGGCAGTTCTTC.

The rearrangement joins TRBV9 to TRBJ2-5; 12 nucleotides align to TRBD2. The CDR3 runs to 20 residues. Germline lookup yields CDR1 SGDLS and CDR2 YYNGEE. V shed 4 bases and J 1 base; nucleotides not matched to a gene: 17. For the CDR3, the DNA is TGTGCCAGCAGCCCCACGGGGGGGCTAGCGGGGGGGGTTGGCCAAGAGACCCAGTACTTC. Translated, it gives CASSPTGGLAGGVGQETQYF.

CDR3 in DNA: TGCGCCAGCAGTCAATGGGAGACGGCGGGATTCAATGAGCAGTTCTTC. The encoded protein is CASSQWETAGFNEQFF. The V and J genes are TRBV23-1 and TRBJ2-1; D perhaps matches TRBD2 (6 bases). TRBV23-1 is given ORF status, its function remaining uncertain. The CDR3 totals 16 residues. The V gene lost 1 base and the J gene lost 6 bases, with 16 bases spanning the gap.

In this sample, this clone turned up once. V and J are TRBV9 and TRBJ2-3, with 8 nucleotides matching TRBD2. CDR1 is SGDLS, CDR2 YYNGEE, per germline. V lost 4 bases to trimming and J lost 8 bases; unmatched junction nucleotides: 15. CDR3 length: 16 residues. Written as DNA, the CDR3 is TGTGCCAGCAGCCCGGGGGGGGCCCATCCGGCTGGTACGCAGTATTTT. The encoded protein is CASSPGGAHPAGTQYF.

V is TRBV28 and J is TRBJ1-2, with D perhaps matching TRBD1 (6 bases). Trimming stripped 3 bases from V and 6 bases from J, with 14 bases between. The CDR3 contains 14 residues. Germline-derived CDR1 and CDR2 are MDHEN and SYDVKM. The CDR3 sequence: CASSFTGFGDGYTF. DNA for the CDR3: TGTGCCAGCAGTTTTACAGGGTTTGGGGATGGCTACACCTTC.

This chain joins TRBV27 and TRBJ2-5, with TRBD1 identical over 9 bases. This CDR3 has 17 residues. Germline V gene lookup returns CDR1 MNHEY and CDR2 SMNVEV (reference sequence). V lost 6 bases, J lost 0 bases, and 11 bases stayed unmatched. DNA for the CDR3: TGTGCCAGCAGCCCCCCTCGACAGGGGGTGTACCAAGAGACCCAGTACTTC. Its translation: CASSPPRQGVYQETQYF.

The chain combines TRBV5-4 with TRBJ1-6, with unresolved D. V lost 1 base, J lost 3 bases, and 8 bases lay in between. The CDR3 has 15 amino acids. Germline CDR1 and CDR2: SGHNT and YYREEE (reference sequence). The CDR3 loop reads CASSLPPIYNSPLHF. In nucleotides, the CDR3 is TGTGCCAGCAGCTTGCCGCCTATCTATAATTCACCCCTCCACTTT.

V usage is TRBV19 and J usage is TRBJ1-1; no clear D gene. CDR3 length: 14 residues. V shed 4 bases and J shed 7 bases, with 16 bases lying between them. Germline CDR1 reads LNHDA; CDR2 reads SQIVND (reference sequence). CDR3 sequence reads: CASSTLPTLHEAFF. CDR3 in DNA: TGTGCCAGTAGTACCCTCCCAACATTGCATGAAGCTTTCTTT.

The CDR3 nucleotides read TGCAGCGTGAGGGGGGGCTCCGGAGATACGCAGTATTTT. Translated, it gives CSVRGGSGDTQYF. The chain is built from TRBV29-1 and TRBJ2-3; D may be TRBD2 (7 bases). The V end lost 6 bases, the J end lost 5 bases, and 15 bases lay between the germline ends. Per the germline V gene, CDR1 is SQVTM and CDR2 is ANQGSEA. This CDR3 is built from 13 residues.

This chain links TRBV18 with TRBJ2-7, with D unclear. CDR1 is KGHSH and CDR2 is LQKENI in the germline V gene. CDR3 size: 13 residues. The V gene lost 3 bases and the J gene lost 4 bases, with 10 bases spanning the gap. In nucleotides, the CDR3 is TGTGCCAGCTCACCCGCTCTCACTTACGAGCAGTACTTC. This encodes CASSPALTYEQYF.

The chain is built from TRBV5-1 and TRBJ1-3, with 11 bases fitting TRBD1. Unmatched junction bases numbered 4, after V lost 4 bases and J lost 1 base. Germline assignment: CDR1 SGHRS and CDR2 YFSETQ. The CDR3 contains 16 residues. CDR3 in DNA: TGCGCCAGCAGCCTTGGGACAGGGGGATCTGGAAACACCATATATTTT. This gives the protein CASSLGTGGSGNTIYF.

The chain recombines TRBV11-2 with TRBJ2-3; possible D gene TRBD2, 5 bases. Germline V gene lookup returns CDR1 SGHAT and CDR2 FQNNGV. The V end lost 5 bases, the J end lost 3 bases, and 12 bases lay between the germline ends. This CDR3 spans 14 amino acids. The DNA for the CDR3 is TGTGCCAGCAGCGTAGGGTCGGGGACAGATACGCAGTATTTT. This translates into CASSVGSGTDTQYF.

The rearrangement uses TRBV27 and TRBJ2-1; 14 bases map to TRBD2. Germline CDR1 reads MNHEY; CDR2 reads SMNVEV (reference sequence). The V segment lost 6 bases and the J segment 6 bases; nucleotides outside the gene matches: 7. CDR3 length: 16 amino acids. In DNA form, the CDR3 reads TGTGCCAGCAGGTTAACCGGACTAGCGGGGGGCAATGAGCAGTTCTTC. Its translation: CASRLTGLAGGNEQFF.